This is a list of T cell receptor beta chains from one sample in a study of early T cells in non-severe SARS-CoV-2 infection. TCRdb used MiXCR to reprocess the 5' RACE reads, holding one entry per CDR3 protein. The sample has 50,000 to 65,000 distinct CDR3 sequences, roughly 18% seen once. The source material was whole blood, sampled at baseline. These receptors came from an adult who was a healthcare worker with PCR-confirmed SARS-CoV-2 infection or an uninfected control (not recorded which). The CDR3 runs from the conserved cysteine through the conserved F or W. Fields, in order: D gene, V gene, clone size, J gene, CDR3 protein, CDR3 DNA. The D gene is left open where the match is weak. Not all rows give a size; the values are once, few, many and, for expanded clones, a class.

TRBD1,TRBV11-2,many,TRBJ2-3,CASSLGQGRSIDTQYF,TGTGCCAGCAGCTTGGGACAGGGACGTAGCATAGATACGCAGTATTTT
NA,TRBV19,NA,TRBJ1-2,CASSAQLNYGYTF,TGTGCCAGTAGCGCACAACTTAACTATGGCTACACCTTC
NA,TRBV11-2,NA,TRBJ1-1,CASSLSWGRSFNTEAFF,TGTGCCAGCAGCTTAAGTTGGGGCAGGAGCTTTAACACTGAAGCTTTCTTT
NA,TRBV3-1,many,TRBJ1-2,CASSLPRAGGAYGGYTF,TGTGCCAGCAGCCTACCCCGGGCGGGGGGCGCATATGGTGGCTACACCTTC
NA,TRBV9,NA,TRBJ2-1,CASSVGEVEWGNEQFF,TGTGCCAGCAGCGTAGGTGAGGTGGAATGGGGCAATGAGCAGTTCTTC
TRBD2,TRBV3-1,few,TRBJ2-5,CASSQALAGGHQETQYF,TGTGCCAGCAGCCAAGCACTAGCGGGGGGACACCAAGAGACCCAGTACTTC
NA,TRBV6-6,NA,TRBJ2-5,CASSQGTAQETQYF,TGTGCCAGCAGCCAAGGGACGGCCCAAGAGACCCAGTACTTC
NA,TRBV2,NA,TRBJ2-2,CASTKNRVPGELFF,TGTGCCAGCACTAAAAACAGGGTCCCCGGGGAGCTGTTTTTT
NA,TRBV20-1,many,TRBJ1-5,CSARDSRIVGQPQHF,TGCAGTGCTAGAGATTCGAGGATTGTTGGACAGCCCCAGCATTTT
NA,TRBV5-6,many,TRBJ2-3,CASSLSLTGLGTDTQYF,TGTGCCAGCAGCTTATCGCTCACAGGGCTTGGCACAGATACGCAGTATTTT
NA,TRBV5-5,many,TRBJ1-5,CASSLAITGNQPQHF,TGTGCCAGCAGCTTGGCCATAACAGGGAATCAGCCCCAGCATTTT
NA,TRBV3-1,NA,TRBJ1-2,CASSQDLGGLYGYTF,TGTGCCAGCAGCCAAGATCTGGGCGGCCTCTATGGCTACACCTTC
NA,TRBV9,NA,TRBJ1-3,CASSSGTEGNTIYF,TGTGCCAGCAGCTCCGGGACTGAAGGAAACACCATATATTTT
NA,TRBV12-3/TRBV12-4,NA,TRBJ2-2,CASSSSRFTGELFF,TGTGCCAGCAGTTCGAGCAGGTTCACCGGGGAGCTGTTTTTT
TRBD1,TRBV12-3/TRBV12-4,NA,TRBJ1-6,CASRSHGTGDNSPLHF,TGTGCCAGCAGATCCCATGGGACAGGGGATAATTCACCCCTCCACTTT
TRBD1,TRBV29-1,few,TRBJ1-2,CSGTGQGDYGYTF,TGCAGCGGAACTGGACAGGGGGACTATGGCTACACCTTC
NA,TRBV10-2,NA,TRBJ1-6,CASSEMADYNSPLHF,TGCGCCAGCAGTGAGATGGCGGATTATAATTCACCCCTCCACTTT
TRBD2,TRBV15,NA,TRBJ2-5,CATSRSGGIQETQYF,TGTGCCACCAGCCGGAGCGGGGGAATCCAAGAGACCCAGTACTTC
NA,TRBV28,few,TRBJ1-2,CASSSLSGGTYGYTF,TGTGCCAGCAGTTCCTTGTCGGGGGGAACTTACGGCTACACCTTC
TRBD1,TRBV28,few,TRBJ2-7,CASIRSGQSYEQYF,TGTGCCAGCATAAGATCGGGACAGAGCTACGAGCAGTACTTC
TRBD2,TRBV11-2,few,TRBJ2-4,CASSPLRRGENIQYF,TGTGCCAGCAGCCCGCTCAGGCGGGGGGAAAACATTCAGTACTTC
NA,TRBV12-3/TRBV12-4,many,TRBJ1-6,CASSFTSRGGASPLHF,TGTGCCAGCAGTTTTACGTCGAGAGGGGGTGCTTCACCCCTCCACTTT
NA,TRBV12-3/TRBV12-4,few,TRBJ2-3,CASSQGTSYNTDTQYF,TGTGCCAGCAGCCAGGGGACATCATATAACACAGATACGCAGTATTTT
NA,TRBV5-1,many,TRBJ2-4,CASSPGGSKNIQYF,TGCGCCAGCAGCCCTGGGGGTTCCAAAAACATTCAGTACTTC
NA,TRBV11-3,NA,TRBJ2-3,CASSTPPTDTQYF,TGTGCCAGCAGCACCCCTCCCACAGATACGCAGTATTTT
TRBD1,TRBV2,NA,TRBJ1-5,CASRGQTSNQPQHF,TGTGCCAGCAGGGGACAGACCAGCAATCAGCCCCAGCATTTT
NA,TRBV20-1,many,TRBJ2-6,CSARDPRVGANVLTF,TGCAGTGCTAGAGATCCAAGGGTAGGGGCCAACGTCCTGACTTTC
TRBD1,TRBV6-5,many,TRBJ2-1,CASMGQGFYNEQFF,TGTGCCAGCATGGGACAGGGTTTCTACAATGAGCAGTTCTTC
NA,TRBV6-2/TRBV6-3,NA,TRBJ2-2,CASISGNTGELFF,TGTGCCAGCATTAGCGGCAACACCGGGGAGCTGTTTTTT
TRBD2,TRBV11-2,NA,TRBJ2-1,CASSLAQGSGISSYNEQFF,TGTGCCAGCAGCTTAGCCCAGGGTAGCGGGATAAGCTCCTACAATGAGCAGTTCTTC
NA,TRBV5-1,few,TRBJ1-1,CASSLAEMVTEAFF,TGCGCCAGCAGCTTGGCCGAAATGGTCACTGAAGCTTTCTTT
NA,TRBV2,few,TRBJ1-5,CASSLQGPPGSQHF,TGTGCCAGCAGTCTACAGGGACCCCCGGGGTCCCAGCATTTT
NA,TRBV30,few,TRBJ2-2,CAWSGPNTGELCF,TGTGCCTGGAGTGGCCCGAACACCGGGGAGCTGTGTTTT
TRBD1,TRBV5-1,few,TRBJ2-3,CASSPKDRESTGGMTDTQYF,TGCGCCAGCAGCCCGAAAGATCGCGAGAGCACAGGGGGCATGACAGATACGCAGTATTTT
TRBD2,TRBV7-9,NA,TRBJ2-3,CASSCTKTSGSTDTQYF,TGTGCCAGCAGCTGCACGAAGACTAGCGGGAGCACAGATACGCAGTATTTT
NA,TRBV2,few,TRBJ2-2,CASSERGLNTGELFF,TGTGCCAGCAGTGAGCGGGGGCTCAACACCGGGGAGCTGTTTTTT
NA,TRBV9,NA,TRBJ1-1,CASSVAVNTEAFF,TGTGCCAGCAGCGTAGCGGTGAACACTGAAGCTTTCTTT
NA,TRBV12-3/TRBV12-4,NA,TRBJ1-6,CASSLGAGVGPLHF,TGTGCCAGCAGTTTGGGGGCAGGGGTTGGACCCCTCCACTTT
TRBD1,TRBV3-1,NA,TRBJ1-1,CASSYYRGLNTEAFF,TGTGCCAGCAGCTATTACAGGGGGCTGAACACTGAAGCTTTCTTT
TRBD2,TRBV24-1,few,TRBJ2-3,CATSESGRTDTQYF,TGTGCCACCAGTGAGAGCGGGAGAACAGATACGCAGTATTTT
TRBD1,TRBV30,few,TRBJ2-1,CAWSVLGTDNEQFF,TGTGCCTGGAGTGTACTCGGGACAGACAATGAGCAGTTCTTC
TRBD2,TRBV10-3,NA,TRBJ2-3,CAISEGLAGAQYF,TGTGCCATCAGTGAGGGACTAGCGGGAGCGCAGTATTTT
TRBD1,TRBV29-1,many,TRBJ2-7,CSVEERAEAGGYEQYF,TGCAGCGTTGAAGAACGGGCGGAGGCAGGGGGCTACGAGCAGTACTTC
NA,TRBV10-3,NA,TRBJ2-5,CAISRTEETQYF,TGTGCCATCAGCCGGACAGAAGAGACCCAGTACTTC
NA,TRBV7-9,few,TRBJ1-2,CASSLDQNYGYTF,TGTGCCAGCAGCTTAGATCAGAACTATGGCTACACCTTC